Below are 27 T cell receptor beta chains sequenced from a single sample in a study of blood T cell repertoires in COVID-19. Using immunoSEQ multiplex PCR, the repertoire was profiled, and TCRdb retains in-frame clones only, with some absent. This table holds under 250,000 clones, 88% found once. Sequencing was done on a sample of peripheral blood. The receptors were sampled from a man aged 45-65 years with COVID-19, enrolled during active disease.

This chain joins TRBV7-9 and TRBJ2-3, with TRBD2 identical over 7 bases. The CDR3 is 16 amino acids. Germline CDR1 reads SEHNR; CDR2 reads FQNEAQ (reference sequence). Germline trimming cut 5 bases from V and 0 bases from J; bases unmatched to any gene: 8. DNA for the CDR3: TGTGCCAGCAGCCCACCCACGGGGGGAAGCACAGATACGCAGTATTTT. This gives the protein CASSPPTGGSTDTQYF.

The V and J genes are TRBV7-9 and TRBJ1-1, with D tentatively TRBD1 (5 bases). This CDR3 is 14 amino acids long. Germline-derived CDR1 and CDR2 are SEHNR and FQNEAQ (reference sequence). V was clipped by 0 bases and J by 0 bases, with 5 bases between them. The CDR3 region has the DNA TGTGCCAGCAGCTTAGCACAGGTGAACACTGAAGCTTTCTTT. Protein sequence: CASSLAQVNTEAFF.

The rearrangement joins TRBV29-1 to TRBJ1-1; TRBD1 might be the D (6 bases). V lost 6 bases and J lost 1, with 21 bases in between. From germline, CDR1 is SQVTM and CDR2 ANQGSEA. The CDR3 totals 16 residues. The CDR3 nucleotides read TGCAGCGTCCCATTGAGAGGCTCACAGGGGAACACTGAAGCTTTCTTT. Translation: CSVPLRGSQGNTEAFF.

V gene TRBV5-1 combines with J gene TRBJ2-7; 9 bases match TRBD1. The CDR3 loop spans 15 amino acids. The V segment lost 4 bases and the J segment 4 bases; nucleotides outside the gene matches: 9. Germline CDR1 is SGHRS and CDR2 is YFSETQ. The CDR3 is CASSPTGTGTYEQYF. As DNA, the CDR3 is TGCGCCAGCAGCCCGACCGGGACAGGGACGTACGAGCAGTACTTC.

The rearrangement joins TRBV7-2 to TRBJ2-5; maybe TRBD2 (6 bases). The CDR3 extends over 14 amino acids. CDR1 and CDR2 (germline): SGHTA, FQGNSA. With 5 bases removed from V and 2 bases from J, the gap between germline ends came to 12 bases. The DNA for the CDR3 is TGTGCCAGCAGCAGAACGGGACTGCAAGAGACCCAGTACTTC. Its translation is CASSRTGLQETQYF.

This chain connects TRBV19 to TRBJ2-1; D is uncertain. The CDR3 extends over 16 amino acids. V was shortened by 2 bases and J by 4 bases, with 15 bases between the two germline ends. CDR1 and CDR2 (germline): LNHDA, SQIVND (reference sequence). CDR3 sequence (DNA): TGTGCCAGTAGTATATTGGGCAGTCCCAGGTACAATGAGCAGTTCTTC. Protein product: CASSILGSPRYNEQFF.

The chain combines TRBV5-1 with TRBJ2-7, with a possible D match to TRBD2 (5 bases). The length of the CDR3 is 13 residues. Germline CDR1 is SGHRS and CDR2 is YFSETQ. V was clipped by 4 bases and J by 1 base, with 9 bases between them. Here the CDR3 DNA reads TGCGCCAGCAGCCGGGAAGGGTCCTACGAGCAGTACTTC. Its protein is CASSREGSYEQYF. Supplemented by reference TRBV5-1 and TRBJ2-7, the full variable domain reads KAGVTQTPRYLIKTRGQQVTLSCSPISGHRSVSWYQQTPGQGLQFLFEYFSETQRNKGNFPGRFSGRQFSNSRSEMNVSTLELGDSALYLCASSREGSYEQYFGPGTRLTVT.

This clone was counted once. The chain uses TRBV6-2 or TRBV6-3 and TRBJ2-3, with D unresolved. CDR3 length: 15 amino acids. Germline CDR1 and CDR2: MNHEY and SVGEGT. V lost 4 bases and J lost 10, with 21 bases in between. The CDR3: CASSSNSLTARAQYF. Here the CDR3 DNA reads TGTGCCAGCAGTTCCAACTCCCTCACGGCCCGGGCGCAGTATTTT.

The chain has TRBV5-1 and TRBJ2-2; TRBD2 might be the D (5 bases). This CDR3 is built from 14 residues. With 0 bases removed from V and 6 bases from J, the gap between germline ends came to 9 bases. Germline V gives CDR1 SGHRS, CDR2 YFSETQ. The CDR3: CASSLVGVPGELFF. The CDR3 DNA reads as TGCGCCAGCAGCTTGGTCGGGGTTCCCGGGGAGCTGTTTTTT.

The V and J genes are TRBV7-9 and TRBJ1-1; 8 nucleotides agree with TRBD1. Germline V CDR1 and CDR2: SEHNR, FQNEAQ (reference sequence). Trimming at V came to 7 bases and at J to 2 bases, leaving 9 bases not matched to a gene. CDR3 size: 15 residues. The CDR3 DNA is TGTGCCAGCAACCCCCTTGGGACAGGCAACACTGAAGCTTTCTTT. Translation gives CASNPLGTGNTEAFF.

This clone came up many times. The rearrangement uses TRBV19 and TRBJ2-7; D is ambiguous. The CDR3 consists of 14 residues. Germline V gene lookup returns CDR1 LNHDA and CDR2 SQIVND (reference sequence). Trimming shortened V by 3 bases and J by 0 bases, and 9 bases separated the two germline ends. As DNA, the CDR3 is TGTGCCAGTAGTATCCAGGCTAACTCCTACGAGCAGTACTTC. Its translation is CASSIQANSYEQYF.

This clone was seen just once. This sequence joins TRBV11-2 and TRBJ2-7; 8 bases match TRBD2. The CDR3 extends over 16 amino acids. Germline CDR1 reads SGHAT; CDR2 reads FQNNGV. The V segment lost 5 bases and the J segment 2 bases; nucleotides outside the gene matches: 11. In nucleotides, the CDR3 is TGTGCCAGCAGCCCGCCGAGCGGGGGCCCCGCCTACGAGCAGTACTTC. This codes for CASSPPSGGPAYEQYF.

CDR3 coding DNA: TGTGCCAGCACGACTAGCGGGATAAAGACCCAGTACTTC. Its translation: CASTTSGIKTQYF. V usage is TRBV12-3 or TRBV12-4 and J usage is TRBJ2-5; 11 bases line up with TRBD2. The length of the CDR3 is 13 residues. The ends lost 7 bases at V and 6 bases at J; junction bases unmatched: 4.

The chain recombines TRBV7-8 with TRBJ1-1; 7 nucleotides align to TRBD1. CDR3 size: 16 residues. Trimming at V came to 1 base and at J to 2 bases, leaving 7 bases not matched to a gene. In germline, CDR1 is SGHVS, CDR2 FQNEAQ. CDR3 sequence: CASSLGRRTGNTEAFF. In nucleotides, the CDR3 is TGTGCCAGCAGCTTAGGAAGGCGGACAGGAAACACTGAAGCTTTCTTT.

CDR3 in amino acids: CASSLAGGNIQYF. CDR3 bases: TGTGCCAGCAGCTTAGCGGGAGGAAACATTCAGTACTTC. The gene calls are TRBV7-8 and TRBJ2-4, with a tentative D call TRBD2 (6 bases). Germline lookup yields CDR1 SGHVS and CDR2 FQNEAQ. The CDR3 sequence is 13 residues long. V lost 0 bases and J 6 bases, leaving 6 bases between the germline ends.

The chain combines TRBV3-1 (or the pseudogene TRBV3-2) with TRBJ1-5; D remains ambiguous. Germline V gene data show CDR1 as LGHDT and CDR2 as YNNKEL (reference sequence). CDR3 size: 15 residues. V gave up 0 bases and J gave up 6 bases, with 12 bases separating them. The CDR3 DNA reads as TGTGCCAGCAGCCAAGACTCCGGGGAAGGTCAGCCCCAGCATTTT. Translation gives CASSQDSGEGQPQHF.

The CDR3 is CAISAGTGVRNIQYF. The CDR3 bases are TGTGCCATCAGTGCTGGGACGGGGGTTAGGAACATTCAGTACTTC. This rearrangement joins TRBV10-3 to TRBJ2-4, with D possibly TRBD2 on 6 matching bases. Trimming left V 4 bases short and J 7 bases short, with 17 bases between. Germline values: CDR1 ENHRY, CDR2 SYGVKD. CDR3 length: 15 amino acids.

The chain links TRBV6-5 to TRBJ2-7; TRBD2 matches at 8 bases. Germline trimming cut 4 bases from V and 6 bases from J; bases unmatched to any gene: 11. The CDR3 runs 15 residues. Germline assignment: CDR1 MNHEY and CDR2 SVGAGI. CDR3 amino acids: CASSSWDGLASEQYF. As DNA, the CDR3 is TGTGCCAGCAGTTCTTGGGACGGACTAGCTTCCGAGCAGTACTTC.

The chain has TRBV18 and TRBJ2-1; D is ambiguous. CDR1 and CDR2 (germline): KGHSH, LQKENI. Trimming stripped 0 bases from V and 3 bases from J, with 6 bases between. CDR3 size: 14 residues. In DNA, the CDR3 is TGTGCCAGCTCACCACCTGCGGACTACAATGAGCAGTTCTTC. Translating it yields CASSPPADYNEQFF.

The DNA of the CDR3 is TGTGCCAGTAGTAGGGGACAGGGAAAAAGGTACGAGCAGTACTTC. Its translation: CASSRGQGKRYEQYF. The chain links TRBV19 to TRBJ2-7; 9 bases match TRBD1. Germline assignment: CDR1 LNHDA and CDR2 SQIVND (reference sequence). The CDR3 has 15 amino acids. J was trimmed by 4 bases and V by 4 bases; bases with no gene match: 8.

This sequence joins TRBV10-2 and TRBJ2-7; weak D call: TRBD1 (6 bases). The CDR3 loop spans 14 amino acids. From germline, CDR1 is WSHSY and CDR2 SAAADI. Between the trimmed V and J ends, which lost 5 bases and 1 base, there was a span of 12 bases. The CDR3 DNA is TGCGCCAGCAGTCGACGACAGGATTCCTACGAGCAGTACTTC. Its protein product is CASSRRQDSYEQYF.

This chain joins TRBV28 and TRBJ2-7; TRBD1 agrees at 8 bases. The length of the CDR3 is 14 residues. From germline, CDR1 is MDHEN and CDR2 SYDVKM. V lost 5 bases and J lost 2; bases outside the gene matches: 5. The CDR3 coding sequence is TGTGCCAGCAGTGTACAGGGGGATACCTACGAGCAGTACTTC. It encodes CASSVQGDTYEQYF.

This clone was counted once. The chain combines TRBV28 with TRBJ2-2; TRBD1 matches at 12 bases. V shed 8 bases and J 4 bases; nucleotides not matched to a gene: 11. In germline, CDR1 is MDHEN, CDR2 SYDVKM. The CDR3 has 17 residues. The DNA for the CDR3 is TGTGCCAGCTCACCGGGGGACAGGGGGCGCGGCACCGGGGAGCTGTTTTTT. Amino acids: CASSPGDRGRGTGELFF.

This chain links TRBV5-1 with TRBJ2-1, with TRBD1 matching 10 bases. CDR1 SGHRS and CDR2 YFSETQ come from the germline V gene. CDR3 size: 15 residues. After removal of 0 bases from V and 7 bases from J, the junction contained 4 bases not matched to a gene. The CDR3: CASSLGTGGGNEQFF. As DNA, the CDR3 is TGCGCCAGCAGCTTGGGGACAGGGGGAGGAAATGAGCAGTTCTTC.

This clone was detected only a few times. The chain uses TRBV19 and TRBJ1-3; 10 bases are shared with TRBD1. CDR3 length: 15 residues. Unmatched junction bases numbered 5, after V lost 7 bases and J lost 2 bases. Germline CDR1 and CDR2: LNHDA and SQIVND (reference sequence). CDR3 loop: CASTVGQGAGNTIYF. The CDR3 nucleotides are TGTGCCAGTACCGTAGGACAGGGGGCTGGAAACACCATATATTTT.

The chain has TRBV7-2 and TRBJ2-7; D is perhaps TRBD2 (6 bases). V was clipped by 2 bases and J by 4 bases, with 15 bases between them. The CDR3 sequence is 15 residues long. CDR1 and CDR2 from the germline V gene are SGHTA and FQGNSA. CDR3 region: CASSLSGGALYEQYF. Here the CDR3 DNA reads TGTGCCAGCAGCTTATCAGGAGGGGCTTTGTACGAGCAGTACTTC.

The chain employs TRBV27 and TRBJ2-5; 8 nucleotides agree with TRBD1. V lost 5 bases, J lost 1 base, and 3 bases stayed unmatched. CDR3 length: 14 amino acids. Per the germline V gene, CDR1 is MNHEY and CDR2 is SMNVEV (reference sequence). Written as DNA, the CDR3 is TGTGCCAGCAGTACCGACAGGGGCCAAGAGACCCAGTACTTC. Protein sequence: CASSTDRGQETQYF.